Below are 7 T cell receptor beta chains sequenced from a single sample in a study of radiation and T cells in renal cell carcinoma. Treatment indicated: treatment-naive control, cytoreductive nephrectomy. The table came from immunoSEQ multiplex PCR; TCRdb's copy has only in-frame clones and leaves some out. The repertoire holds about 24,000 clones, with roughly 64% as singletons. The sample consisted of tumor tissue, taken from a patient whose treatment was nephrectomy without radiotherapy. The receptors were sampled from a man aged 35-49 years with renal cell carcinoma.

This chain uses TRBV5-1 with TRBJ1-4; 7 nucleotides match TRBD1. With 2 bases clipped from V and 8 bases from J, the junction kept 6 bases outside the gene matches. Germline V gene sequence: CDR1 SGHRS, CDR2 YFSETQ. The CDR3 contains 14 residues. CDR3 sequence reads: CASSLQGPAEKLFF. The DNA of the CDR3 is TGCGCCAGCAGCTTACAGGGGCCTGCGGAAAAACTGTTTTTT.

The DNA of the CDR3 is TGTGCCATCAGTGAGCCCCTCATGGCTTTGGCCTCTGGGGCCAACGTCCTGACTTTC. It codes for CAISEPLMALASGANVLTF. V and J are TRBV10-3 and TRBJ2-6; D is unresolved. Per germline, CDR1 ENHRY and CDR2 SYGVKD. V dropped 2 bases and J dropped 0 bases, with 17 bases sitting between them. This CDR3 is built from 19 residues.

This clone has a count of ten or more. The genes are TRBV30 and TRBJ1-1; D is unclear. CDR3 length: 12 residues. From germline, CDR1 is GTSNPN and CDR2 SVGIG (reference sequence). Between the trimmed V and J ends, which lost 1 base and 2 bases, there was a span of 5 bases. The CDR3 DNA reads TGTGCCTGGAGTGAAGTTAACACTGAAGCTTTCTTT. Translating gives CAWSEVNTEAFF.

This clone was picked up a small number of times. V usage is TRBV27 and J usage is TRBJ1-3, with D uncertain. Trimming took off 0 bases at V and 0 bases at J, with 3 bases between the two ends. CDR3 length equals 14 residues. CDR1 and CDR2 (germline): MNHEY, SMNVEV (reference sequence). The CDR3: CASSLSSSGNTIYF. In DNA, the CDR3 is TGTGCCAGCAGTTTATCCAGCTCTGGAAACACCATATATTTT.

V gene TRBV19 combines with J gene TRBJ1-5; 8 nucleotides match TRBD1. The CDR3 loop spans 16 amino acids. CDR1 and CDR2 from the germline V gene are LNHDA and SQIVND (reference sequence). With V trimmed by 8 bases and J by 0 bases, 9 bases remained unmatched. CDR3 region: CASFPNRGASNQPQHF. The CDR3 coding sequence is TGTGCCAGTTTCCCGAACAGGGGGGCTAGCAATCAGCCCCAGCATTTT.

The J gene is TRBJ2-1, the V gene TRBV7-8, with D uncertain. The CDR3 has 16 amino acids. Germline V lookup: CDR1 SGHVS, CDR2 FQNEAQ. V was cut by 5 bases and J by 0 bases, with 14 bases left in between. For the CDR3, the DNA is TGTGCCAGCAGCCCTTCCAGCGCCAGCTCCTACAATGAGCAGTTCTTC. This gives the protein CASSPSSASSYNEQFF.

The chain links TRBV15 to TRBJ2-5, with D maybe TRBD2 (6 bases). V shed 0 bases and J shed 2 bases, with 13 bases lying between them. In germline, CDR1 is LNHNV, CDR2 YYDKDF (reference sequence). The length of the CDR3 is 16 residues. CDR3 sequence reads: CATSRDWGLLQETQYF. The CDR3 nucleotides are TGTGCCACCAGCAGAGATTGGGGACTCTTACAAGAGACCCAGTACTTC.